These T cell receptor beta chains were read from a single sample in a study of CD8+CD57+ T cells in acquired aplastic anemia. TCRdb re-derived calls from the reads in MiXCR, one entry per CDR3 protein. The sample includes about 190,000 distinct CDR3 sequences, around 47% of them seen just once. The sequencing input was sorted CD4+, CD8+, or CD8+CD57+ T cells (not recorded which) from PBMCs. Source of these receptors: a human donor with aplastic anemia. Both conserved end residues are part of each CDR3. The D gene is left open where the match is weak. Clone size appears in some rows only: once, few, many, or a class for an expanded clone.

j_call d_call clone_size v_call cdr3_nt cdr3_aa
TRBJ2-7 TRBD2 - TRBV10-3 TGTGCCATCAGTGACCCGGGACTAGGCTCCTACGAGCAGTACTTC CAISDPGLGSYEQYF
TRBJ1-3 - - TRBV5-1 TGCGCCAGCAGCTTAGGAGGGGCGATTGGAAACACCATATATTTT CASSLGGAIGNTIYF
TRBJ1-1 TRBD1 - TRBV9 TGTACCAGCAGCGTAGAAGTTACAGGGGGCACTGAAGCTTTCTTT CTSSVEVTGGTEAFF
TRBJ2-3 - few TRBV11-2 TGTGCCAGCAGCTCCCTAGGAGGTAGCACAGATACGCAGTATTTT CASSSLGGSTDTQYF
TRBJ1-2 TRBD1 - TRBV9 TGTGCCAGCAGCGGTCCGGGACAGGGGGTCATATATGGCTACACCTTC CASSGPGQGVIYGYTF
TRBJ2-1 TRBD2 many TRBV29-1 TGCAGCGTTGATGTGTTGCGGGAGTTTCCGGGCGACAACAATGAGCAGTTCTTC CSVDVLREFPGDNNEQFF
TRBJ2-7 - - TRBV2 TGTGCCAGCAGTACCCTTTCCTACGAGCAGTACTTC CASSTLSYEQYF
TRBJ2-7 - many TRBV10-3 TGTGCCATCAGTGTGGACAGCAGCGAGCAGTACTTC CAISVDSSEQYF
TRBJ2-7 - - TRBV7-2 TGTGCCAGCAGCTTAGCGTCGAGCTCCTACGAGCAGTACTTC CASSLASSSYEQYF
TRBJ2-3 - few TRBV7-8 TGTGCCAGCAGCTTTCTTAGCGGCCCCTACGCCACAGATACGCAGTATTTT CASSFLSGPYATDTQYF
TRBJ2-7 - many TRBV10-3 TGTGCCATCAGTGACTCGACAGAGCCTAGGGAGCAGTACTTC CAISDSTEPREQYF
TRBJ2-7 TRBD1 - TRBV10-1 TGCGCCAGCAGTGTTTCGAAGGGACAGTTCGACGAGCAGTACTTC CASSVSKGQFDEQYF
TRBJ2-3 - - TRBV11-2 TGTGCCAGCAGCTTAGATAGCGGATCAGATACGCAGTATTTT CASSLDSGSDTQYF
TRBJ1-6 - - TRBV2 TGTGCCAGCAGTGAATGGCGGGTGAATTCACCCCTCCACTTT CASSEWRVNSPLHF
TRBJ2-2 - many TRBV20-1 TGCAGTGCTAGAGGGATTGGACTTAACACCGGGGAGCTGTTTTTT CSARGIGLNTGELFF
TRBJ1-2 - - TRBV29-1 TGCAGCGTCGGGACGGCGTGGGATGGCTACACCTTC CSVGTAWDGYTF
TRBJ1-4 TRBD1 many TRBV20-1 TGCAGTGCTCCCAGGACAGGGGGCGGTGAAAAACTGTTTTTT CSAPRTGGGEKLFF
TRBJ2-2 - few TRBV7-3 TGTGCCAGCAGCTTATATGGGAACGGGGAGCTGTTTTTT CASSLYGNGELFF
TRBJ2-7 TRBD1 many TRBV20-1 TGCAGCGCTAAGGGGACAGCGTTCTACGAGCAGTACTTC CSAKGTAFYEQYF
TRBJ1-1 - - TRBV25-1 TGTGCCGCGGCCAGAGTGAACACTGAAGCTTTCTTT CAAARVNTEAFF
TRBJ2-1 - many TRBV5-1 TGCGCCAGCAGCTTGGCCCAGCGGAGCTCCTACAATGAGCAGTTCTTC CASSLAQRSSYNEQFF
TRBJ2-7 TRBD1 - TRBV10-1 TGCGCCAGCAGTAATACCCGGGACAGGGACGAGCAGTACTTC CASSNTRDRDEQYF
TRBJ2-2 - many TRBV5-6 TGTGCCCACACTACGACCCGGGAGCTGTTTTTT CAHTTTRELFF
TRBJ1-2 - many TRBV12-3/TRBV12-4 TGTGCCAGCAGCCTAAGACAGGCCTATGGCTACACCTTC CASSLRQAYGYTF
TRBJ2-7 TRBD2 - TRBV6-1 TGTGCCAGCAGTGATAAGGTGTCGGGACTAGCGGGAACCTACGAGCAGTACTTC CASSDKVSGLAGTYEQYF
TRBJ1-2 TRBD1 many TRBV7-9 TGTGCCAGCAGCTTAGCCCGTCTAGGGACAGACTATGGCTACACCTTC CASSLARLGTDYGYTF
TRBJ2-3 TRBD2 many TRBV19 TGTGCCAGTAGCCCCTTGGGAGCGGGAGTTACCCCCCCCACAGATACGCAGTATTTT CASSPLGAGVTPPTDTQYF
TRBJ1-1 - many TRBV7-9 TGTGCCAGCAGCTTAGTCGAGAGGGAAGCTTTCTTT CASSLVEREAFF
TRBJ2-7 - many TRBV7-2 TGTGCCAGCAGCTTATCTAGCCCATACGAGCAGTACTTC CASSLSSPYEQYF
TRBJ2-1 - - TRBV24-1 TGTGCCACCAGTTTTAGGAATGAGCAGTTCTTC CATSFRNEQFF
TRBJ1-5 TRBD1 many TRBV19 TGTGCCAGTAGTATCGGGGGGTGGACAGGGAGCAATCAGCCCCAGCATTTT CASSIGGWTGSNQPQHF
TRBJ2-1 - once TRBV29-1 TGCAGCGTTAGAATGAACTCCTACAATGAGCAGTTCTTC CSVRMNSYNEQFF
TRBJ1-1 - - TRBV24-1 TGTGCCACCCACAATGGAGTCGGTACTGAAGCTTTCTTT CATHNGVGTEAFF
TRBJ1-3 - many TRBV9 TGTGCCAGCAGCGTAGCCCCAGGGCCCACTGGAAACACCATATATTTT CASSVAPGPTGNTIYF
TRBJ1-6 - - TRBV18 TGTGCCAGCTCACTGGCCGGGAGAGCTAATTCACCCCTCCACTTT CASSLAGRANSPLHF
TRBJ1-6 TRBD1 - TRBV12-3/TRBV12-4 TGTGCCAGTAGACAGGGGCCTTCACCCCTCCACTTT CASRQGPSPLHF
TRBJ2-7 TRBD1 many TRBV12-3/TRBV12-4 TGTGCCAGCAGTTTCGGGACAGGGGTTGGTGAGCAGTACTTC CASSFGTGVGEQYF
TRBJ2-5 - few TRBV10-3 TGTGCCATCAGTGAGTCCCCAGAGACCCAGTACTTC CAISESPETQYF
TRBJ1-2 - many TRBV25-1 TGTGCCAGCAGCCGTCGGGGGGACTATGGCTACACCTTC CASSRRGDYGYTF
TRBJ2-7 - - TRBV19 TGTGCCAGTAGCCGAAAGGGAGGAACCTACGAGCAGTACTTC CASSRKGGTYEQYF
TRBJ2-5 - few TRBV10-2 TGCGCCAGCAGTGAGAGGGTAGCGGAAGAGACCCAGTACTTC CASSERVAEETQYF
TRBJ2-3 - - TRBV10-3 TGTGCCATCAGTGAATTGATCAGGGCAAACGGTGATACGCAGTATTTT CAISELIRANGDTQYF
TRBJ2-3 TRBD2 - TRBV12-3/TRBV12-4 TGTGCCAGCACCTTCGGTCCAAGCGGGGGATCGGATACGCAGTATTTT CASTFGPSGGSDTQYF
TRBJ1-2 - - TRBV7-9 TGTGCCAGCAGCTTAGCGCAGGGCTATGGCTACACCTTC CASSLAQGYGYTF
TRBJ1-2 TRBD1 many TRBV5-1 TGCGCCAGCAGTAACAGGGGGGGGGACTATGGCTACACCTTC CASSNRGGDYGYTF
TRBJ1-5 - - TRBV19 TGTGCCAGTAGTATAGTCCCGACAGGTAGCAATCAGCCCCAGCATTTT CASSIVPTGSNQPQHF
TRBJ1-4 - - TRBV10-3 TGTGCCATCAGTGAGGGGAGGGGTGAAAAACTGTTTTTT CAISEGRGEKLFF
TRBJ2-7 TRBD1 - TRBV29-1 TGCAGCGTTTCCCGGACAGGGCCCTACGAGCAGTACTTC CSVSRTGPYEQYF
TRBJ1-2 - - TRBV7-8 TGTGCCAGCAGCCCGCCGGGGATGTCCTATGGCTACACCTTC CASSPPGMSYGYTF
TRBJ2-7 - few TRBV7-2 TGTGCCAGCAGCTCCGGGGGCGGCGAGCAGTACTTC CASSSGGGEQYF
TRBJ1-1 - once TRBV4-2 TGTGCCAGCAGCCAACGGGCAGGGATAGAAGCTTTCTTT CASSQRAGIEAFF
TRBJ2-3 TRBD2 - TRBV14 TGTGCCAGCAGCAACCAACTAGCGACCACAGATACGCAGTATTTT CASSNQLATTDTQYF
TRBJ2-1 TRBD2 - TRBV20-1 TGCAGTGCTGCCCGGACTAGCGGGAGAGAGGATGAGCAGTTCTTC CSAARTSGREDEQFF
TRBJ1-2 - many TRBV20-1 TGCAGTGCTGCGGACAGAACAGGGTTTCACTATGGCTACACCTTC CSAADRTGFHYGYTF
TRBJ2-5 TRBD1 - TRBV24-1 TGTGCCACCAGTGACTGGACAGGGGGCGCAGGAGAGACCCAGTACTTC CATSDWTGGAGETQYF
TRBJ2-3 TRBD2 once TRBV5-6 TGTGCCAGCACCCGGGTCGATAGCGGGGCGGGAGATACGCAGTATTTT CASTRVDSGAGDTQYF
TRBJ1-2 TRBD1 few TRBV6-1 TGTGCCAGCACCCGGGGACAGGGGGCGCGTCTTGGCTACACCTTC CASTRGQGARLGYTF
TRBJ2-3 TRBD1 once TRBV11-1 TGTGCCAGCAGCTTAGGGACAGGGTCGGGGACAGATACGCAGTATTTT CASSLGTGSGTDTQYF
TRBJ2-7 - once TRBV6-1 TGTGCCAGCAGCCCAGGGGGGCACGAGCAGTACTTC CASSPGGHEQYF
TRBJ2-1 TRBD1 - TRBV12-3/TRBV12-4 TGTGCCAGCAGTTTGGGTCCGGGACAGGATTTCTACAATGAGCAGTTCTTC CASSLGPGQDFYNEQFF